This record covers a single T cell receptor beta chain. The antigen is not known. Assay used: immunoSEQ multiplex PCR; TCRdb lists only in-frame clones, some missing. Of over 20,000 clones detected, approximately 90% appear once; the ten largest clones hold over 3.5%. V lost 5 bases, J lost 0 bases, and 7 bases stayed unmatched. CDR1 and CDR2 from the germline V gene are SEHNR and FQNEAQ (reference sequence). CDR3 length: 15 amino acids. The sample originates from a study of T cells in localized non-small cell lung cancer. Regarding the study as a whole: Sequence data derive from only one tumor region, so heterogeneity remains possible. Increased T cell density in blood showed an association with longer overall survival. Adjacent lung exhibited a median of 57 among the 100 most abundant tumor clones. Among the tissues sampled, uninvolved adjacent lung had the highest T cell clonality, above tumor.

The receptor's source is a female donor of 60 years or more with stage II squamous cell lung carcinoma. The sample here was peripheral blood, taken before any cancer treatment. The chain has TRBV7-9 and TRBJ2-7, with TRBD1 identical over 7 bases. CDR3 protein: CASSRRGQASYEQYF. The CDR3 DNA reads TGTGCCAGCAGCCGAAGAGGACAGGCCTCCTACGAGCAGTACTTC.